This TCR beta chain was documented in a study of CDR3 diversity in severe acne. TCRdb called the PCR reads again in MiXCR, with one record for every CDR3 protein. The sample carries some 85,000 distinct CDR3 sequences, under 55% recorded once. CDR1 is SQVTM, CDR2 ANQGSEA, per germline. The CDR3 has 19 residues. Losses at the gene ends were 5 bases for V and 5 bases for J; bases not matched to a gene: 19. Sequencing was done on a sample of blood. The chain has TRBV29-1 and TRBJ2-3, with TRBD2 matching over 13 bases. The sequence derives from a male donor with severe acne vulgaris. CDR3 sequence: CSVKGLAGRTPDEVDTQYF. The CDR3 DNA reads as TGCAGCGTTAAGGGACTAGCGGGAAGAACGCCCGATGAGGTAGATACGCAGTATTTT.